The 27 T cell receptor beta chains below all came from one sample that was sequenced in a study of CD8 T cells in ankylosing spondylitis. Via MiXCR, TCRdb re-called the 5' RACE reads, giving one row per CDR3 protein. The table lists roughly 230,000 distinct CDR3 sequences, over 15% of them singletons. The sequenced material came from blood, either unsorted or a sorted T cell fraction (not recorded which). The receptor source for this set is a male donor with ankylosing spondylitis or in good health (not recorded which).

This clonotype has a handful of counts. The gene calls are TRBV12-3 or TRBV12-4 and TRBJ1-1; tentative D call: TRBD1 (5 bases). Trimming took 6 bases from V and 4 from J, leaving 15 bases between them. The CDR3 has 14 residues. CDR3 loop: CASRIQEGSTEAFF. As DNA, the CDR3 is TGTGCCAGCAGAATACAGGAGGGGAGCACTGAAGCTTTCTTT.

The rearrangement links TRBV27 to TRBJ1-6; D unclear. This CDR3 region has 14 residues. The V end lost 5 bases, the J end lost 0 bases, and 5 bases lay between the germline ends. Germline-derived CDR1 and CDR2 are MNHEY and SMNVEV (reference sequence). In nucleotides, the CDR3 is TGTGCCAGCAGTCCCGGCTCCTATAATTCACCCCTCCACTTT. It specifies CASSPGSYNSPLHF.

This chain links TRBV29-1 with TRBJ2-4; D gene ambiguous. Trimming shortened V by 1 base and J by 0 bases, and 16 bases separated the two germline ends. The CDR3 contains 17 residues. Per germline, CDR1 SQVTM and CDR2 ANQGSEA. This CDR3 is CSVEAAAYGIAKNIQYF. The CDR3 DNA sequence: TGCAGCGTTGAAGCCGCCGCATATGGGATAGCCAAAAACATTCAGTACTTC.

Many counts were recorded for this clonotype. The V and J genes are TRBV3-1 and TRBJ2-5; D remains unclear. The V end lost 1 base, the J end lost 5 bases, and 8 bases lay between the germline ends. This CDR3 is built from 13 residues. Germline V gene data show CDR1 as LGHDT and CDR2 as YNNKEL (reference sequence). The CDR3 is CASSQVGRETQYF. The CDR3 DNA sequence: TGTGCCAGCAGCCAAGTGGGTCGGGAGACCCAGTACTTC.

This clonotype has more than one count but fewer than ten. The chain couples TRBV4-3 to TRBJ2-2; 10 positions agree with TRBD1. CDR1 and CDR2 (germline): LGHNA, YSLEER. The CDR3 extends over 18 amino acids. The ends lost 0 bases at V and 5 bases at J; junction bases unmatched: 9. The CDR3: CASSQDSRTGGRTGELFF. The CDR3 DNA reads TGCGCCAGCAGCCAAGATTCCCGGACAGGGGGACGGACCGGGGAGCTGTTTTTT.

The chain links TRBV27 to TRBJ1-2, with 12 positions matching TRBD1. The V segment lost 5 bases and the J segment 2 bases; nucleotides outside the gene matches: 9. The V gene's germline CDR1 is MNHEY and CDR2 SMNVEV (reference sequence). The CDR3 has 17 residues. CDR3 bases: TGTGCCAGCAGTGATCGGGACAGGGGGCGCGAAAACTATGGCTACACCTTC. It translates to CASSDRDRGRENYGYTF.

The V and J genes are TRBV20-1 and TRBJ2-2, with 13 bases aligning to TRBD2. Germline trimming cut 6 bases from V and 6 bases from J; bases unmatched to any gene: 7. This CDR3 has 15 amino acids. Looked up from germline, CDR1 is DFQATT and CDR2 is SNEGSKA (reference sequence). The CDR3 coding sequence is TGCAGTGCCCGGGGACTAGCGGGATTCGCCGGGGAGCTGTTTTTT. Translated: CSARGLAGFAGELFF.

The chain recombines TRBV6-1 with TRBJ2-2; possibly TRBD1 for D (6 bases). Per germline, CDR1 MNHNS and CDR2 SASEGT. CDR3 length equals 15 residues. Trimming left V 7 bases short and J 7 bases short, with 19 bases between. CDR3 sequence: CASIDKTGSSGELFF. The CDR3 DNA follows: TGTGCCAGCATAGATAAGACAGGCTCCAGCGGGGAGCTGTTTTTT.

This clonotype was observed a few times. V and J are TRBV20-1 and TRBJ2-1, with D tentatively TRBD2 (6 bases). The V end lost 6 bases, the J end lost 6 bases, and 15 bases lay between the germline ends. This CDR3 region has 13 residues. Germline-derived CDR1 and CDR2 are DFQATT and SNEGSKA (reference sequence). In DNA, the CDR3 is TGCAGTGCGGGACTGATCAGCAGCAATGAGCAGTTCTTC. The encoded protein is CSAGLISSNEQFF.

The sample holds many counts of this clonotype. The gene calls are TRBV28 and TRBJ1-2; D is perhaps TRBD1 (6 bases). The V and J ends lost 5 bases and 6 bases respectively, with 19 bases between them. Per the germline V gene, CDR1 is MDHEN and CDR2 is SYDVKM. The CDR3 spans 15 residues. The CDR3 reads CASSGVTGTLDGYTF. The CDR3 nucleotides are TGTGCCAGCAGTGGGGTGACAGGTACCCTCGATGGCTACACCTTC.

The CDR3 DNA reads TGTGCCAGCAGCCAAGAAGGCGGGAGGGCCGATGAGCAGTTCTTC. Amino acid sequence: CASSQEGGRADEQFF. The V and J genes are TRBV4-2 and TRBJ2-1, with 9 positions matching TRBD2. The CDR3 is made up of 15 amino acids. From germline, CDR1 is LGHNA and CDR2 YNFKEQ. V dropped 0 bases and J dropped 8; count of bases not matched to a gene: 5.

There are many counts of this clonotype. The chain has TRBV10-3 and TRBJ2-2; 7 bases line up with TRBD1. Germline V lookup: CDR1 ENHRY, CDR2 SYGVKD. After removal of 9 bases from V and 4 bases from J, the junction contained 5 bases not matched to a gene. The length of the CDR3 is 13 residues. CDR3 DNA sequence: TGTGCCATTAGGACAGGCGGCACCGGGGAGCTGTTTTTT. Translating gives CAIRTGGTGELFF.

The chain couples TRBV12-3 or TRBV12-4 to TRBJ2-5, with D perhaps TRBD2 (6 bases). The CDR3 contains 13 residues. Deletions cut 3 bases from V and 5 bases from J, with 10 bases between. DNA for the CDR3: TGTGCCAGCAGTTTTAGCGGTTGGGAGACCCAGTACTTC. Translated: CASSFSGWETQYF.

The gene calls are TRBV5-1 and TRBJ2-5; D may be TRBD1 (7 bases). The CDR3 runs to 18 residues. The germline V gene encodes CDR1 SGHRS and CDR2 YFSETQ. Trimming left V 3 bases short and J 2 bases short, with 23 bases between. The CDR3 region is CASSSGDTGLRGQETQYF. CDR3 nucleotide sequence: TGCGCCAGCAGCTCGGGGGATACAGGCCTCAGGGGGCAAGAGACCCAGTACTTC.

This clonotype was counted only a few times. The chain employs TRBV9 and TRBJ2-5, with 7 nucleotides matching TRBD2. From germline, CDR1 is SGDLS and CDR2 YYNGEE. There are 15 residues in the CDR3. V was clipped by 7 bases and J by 5 bases; unmatched bases: 14. The DNA for the CDR3 is TGTGCCAGCGGAGCGGCGGGGGAGAGGTCGGAGACCCAGTACTTC. It codes for CASGAAGERSETQYF.

This clonotype has a handful of counts. The chain couples TRBV20-1 to TRBJ2-1; TRBD2 matches at 8 bases. Germline CDR1 is DFQATT and CDR2 is SNEGSKA (reference sequence). With 4 bases clipped from V and 3 bases from J, the junction kept 11 bases outside the gene matches. This CDR3 comprises 16 residues. CDR3 in DNA: TGCAGTGCTAACCCAGTAGCGGGACCAAGCTACAATGAGCAGTTCTTC. Amino acids: CSANPVAGPSYNEQFF.

This clonotype has a count of ten or more. The chain couples TRBV7-9 to TRBJ2-1, with 10 bases matching TRBD1. V was pared by 5 bases and J by 9 bases, with 10 bases of the junction left unmatched. Germline assignment: CDR1 SEHNR and CDR2 FQNEAQ (reference sequence). This CDR3 is 15 amino acids long. The CDR3: CASSAPGQGLIEQFF. CDR3 nucleotide sequence: TGTGCCAGCAGCGCGCCGGGACAGGGGCTCATTGAGCAGTTCTTC.

This sequence joins TRBV2 and TRBJ2-1, with a possible D match to TRBD2 (5 bases). This CDR3 is 14 amino acids long. Germline V gene lookup returns CDR1 SNHLY and CDR2 FYNNEI. Trimming took 2 bases from V and 8 from J, leaving 13 bases between them. The CDR3 nucleotides are TGTGCCAGCAGTGAATTTCGGGGTTGGGATGAGCAGTTCTTC. It is translated as CASSEFRGWDEQFF.

This clonotype was recorded many times. V usage is TRBV6-1 and J usage is TRBJ2-7; 13 bases line up with TRBD2. The CDR3 contains 15 residues. Germline loops: CDR1 MNHNS, CDR2 SASEGT. V shed 6 bases, J shed 3 bases, and the junction held 5 bases outside the gene matches. The DNA for the CDR3 is TGTGCCAGCAGATCCGGGACTAGCGGGATCTACGAGCAGTACTTC. Its translation: CASRSGTSGIYEQYF.

This sequence joins TRBV27 and TRBJ2-3, with 14 positions matching TRBD2. The trim removed 5 bases at V and 4 bases at J, leaving 11 bases unmatched. Germline V gives CDR1 MNHEY, CDR2 SMNVEV (reference sequence). The CDR3 totals 18 residues. The DNA for the CDR3 is TGTGCCAGCAGTCTGTGGTTAGGGACTAGCGGGAGTGCAGATACGCAGTATTTT. Its translation is CASSLWLGTSGSADTQYF.

This clonotype was seen only a few times. This chain joins TRBV12-3 or TRBV12-4 and TRBJ2-3; 7 positions match TRBD1. After removal of 4 bases from V and 1 base from J, the junction contained 2 bases not matched to a gene. The CDR3 sequence is 14 residues long. The CDR3 loop reads CASSSGTGTDTQYF. In DNA form, the CDR3 reads TGTGCCAGCAGTTCCGGGACAGGCACAGATACGCAGTATTTT.

This clonotype was observed a handful of times. The gene calls are TRBV15 and TRBJ2-3; 7 bases are a match to TRBD1. Germline CDR1 LNHNV, CDR2 YYDKDF (reference sequence). The CDR3 is 15 amino acids. V shed 3 bases, J shed 0 bases, and the junction held 3 bases outside the gene matches. CDR3 protein: CATSSGTESTDTQYF. CDR3 bases: TGTGCCACCAGCAGCGGGACAGAAAGCACAGATACGCAGTATTTT. The full variable domain, with the rest looked up from reference TRBV15 and TRBJ2-3, is DAMVIQNPRYQVTQFGKPVTLSCSQTLNHNVMYWYQQKSSQAPKLLFHYYDKDFNNEADTPDNFQSRRPNTSFCFLDIRSPGLGDTAMYLCATSSGTESTDTQYFGPGTRLTVL.

This clonotype was detected only a few times. The V gene is TRBV5-1, the J gene TRBJ1-5, with D possibly TRBD1 on 6 matching bases. The CDR3 length is 15 residues. The germline CDR1 and CDR2 sequences are SGHRS and YFSETQ. V was pared by 1 base and J by 1 base, with 9 bases between. CDR3 in amino acids: CASSLWGASNQPQHF. CDR3 sequence (DNA): TGCGCCAGCAGCTTGTGGGGGGCGAGCAATCAGCCCCAGCATTTT. The full variable domain, in which reference TRBV5-1 and TRBJ1-5 provide the parts outside the CDR3, is KAGVTQTPRYLIKTRGQQVTLSCSPISGHRSVSWYQQTPGQGLQFLFEYFSETQRNKGNFPGRFSGRQFSNSRSEMNVSTLELGDSALYLCASSLWGASNQPQHFGDGTRLSIL.

This clonotype was observed a handful of times. The V and J genes are TRBV5-1 and TRBJ2-1; D possibly corresponds to TRBD2 (5 bases). The CDR3 runs to 13 residues. Germline V gene sequence: CDR1 SGHRS, CDR2 YFSETQ. Trimming took off 1 base at V and 6 bases at J, with 8 bases between the two ends. The CDR3 sequence is CASSLYSANEQFF. CDR3 sequence (DNA): TGCGCCAGCAGCTTGTATAGCGCCAATGAGCAGTTCTTC.

In its sample, this clonotype was seen many times. The V gene is TRBV9, the J gene TRBJ2-1; D is ambiguous. The CDR3 runs 12 residues. The germline CDR1 and CDR2 sequences are SGDLS and YYNGEE. Trimming took 7 bases from V and 3 from J, leaving 8 bases between them. The CDR3 reads CASSVGYNEQFF. The CDR3 region has the DNA TGTGCCAGCTCCGTAGGCTACAATGAGCAGTTCTTC.

This clonotype occurred a few times. The rearrangement uses TRBV6-5 and TRBJ2-7; D might be TRBD1 (6 bases). V lost 0 bases and J lost 1, with 13 bases in between. Germline V CDR1 and CDR2: MNHEY, SVGAGI. CDR3 length: 16 amino acids. Written as DNA, the CDR3 is TGTGCCAGCAGTTACTCAGACAGGACACATTCCTACGAGCAGTACTTC. This translates into CASSYSDRTHSYEQYF.

The CDR3 sequence is CATSSLLAAYQETQYF. In DNA form, the CDR3 reads TGTGCCACCAGCAGCTTACTAGCGGCATACCAAGAGACCCAGTACTTC. The chain joins TRBV15 to TRBJ2-5; 8 positions agree with TRBD2. Germline values: CDR1 LNHNV, CDR2 YYDKDF (reference sequence). The CDR3 loop spans 16 amino acids. The ends lost 3 bases at V and 0 bases at J; junction bases unmatched: 6.